The rows below give T cell receptor beta chains drawn from one sample of a study of cytomegalovirus exposure and HLA in healthy donors. The table came from immunoSEQ multiplex PCR; TCRdb's copy has only in-frame clones and leaves some out. The sample consists of about 160,000 clones, 84% of them appearing once. Sequencing was carried out using PBMCs. The receptors shown here come from a man between 50 and 59 years old in good health and CMV-seropositive. Each CDR3 is given with its conserved first and last residue. D genes are given only for firm matches. Expanded clones get a size class; other rows say once, few or many, or leave the size out.

abundance,v_gene,j_gene,d_gene,CDR3nt,CDR3aa
-,TRBV18,TRBJ1-1,-,TGTGCCAGCTCACCGGGGGTCAGGGGCCAGACTGAAGCTTTCTTT,CASSPGVRGQTEAFF
-,TRBV2,TRBJ2-1,-,TGTGCCAGCAGTGAAGCGGGGGTGGACAGCCTGCAGTTCTTC,CASSEAGVDSLQFF
-,TRBV30,TRBJ1-1,-,TGTGCCTGGAGTGTAATTTCCCCCCTCGGACAGGAAGCTTTCTTT,CAWSVISPLGQEAFF
-,TRBV6-5,TRBJ1-3,-,TGTGCCAGCAGTTCCATCAGGGTCCTTGCGGGAAACACCATATATTTT,CASSSIRVLAGNTIYF
-,TRBV5-1,TRBJ1-1,TRBD1,TGCGCCAGCAGCTTGGGGGGGGACAGCCCGAACACTGAAGCTTTCTTT,CASSLGGDSPNTEAFF
-,TRBV7-2,TRBJ2-3,TRBD2,TGTGCCAGCAGACGTTCTCCGGGACTAGCGGGAGGATCGGCAGATACGCAGTATTTT,CASRRSPGLAGGSADTQYF
-,TRBV29-1,TRBJ2-3,-,TGCAGCGTTGTTCCTAGGAGGACAGATACGCAGTATTTT,CSVVPRRTDTQYF
-,TRBV10-3,TRBJ2-1,TRBD1,TGTGCCATCAGGGGGGGACAGGGGCACAATGAGCAGTTCTTC,CAIRGGQGHNEQFF
-,TRBV7-3,TRBJ2-1,TRBD2,TGTGCCAGCAGTCCAGCGGGAGGGGGCAATGAGCAGTTCTTC,CASSPAGGGNEQFF
-,TRBV11-2,TRBJ2-1,TRBD2,TGTGCCAGCAGCTTAGAAACTAGCGGCAACAATGAGCAGTTCTTC,CASSLETSGNNEQFF
once,TRBV6-6,TRBJ2-3,TRBD2,TGTGCCAGCAGTACCACCACTAGCGGGAGCACAGATACGCAGTATTTT,CASSTTTSGSTDTQYF
-,TRBV5-1,TRBJ1-1,TRBD1,TGCGCCAGCAGCTTTACAGGGGGGAGGAACACTGAAGCTTTCTTT,CASSFTGGRNTEAFF
-,TRBV5-1,TRBJ1-5,TRBD1,TGCGCCAGCAGCTTGGGGACAGGGGAAGGTCAGCCCCAGCATTTT,CASSLGTGEGQPQHF
few,TRBV10-1,TRBJ2-3,TRBD2,TGCGCCAGCACCCCGGGACTAGCGGGGGGCACAGATACGCAGTATTTT,CASTPGLAGGTDTQYF
-,TRBV4-1,TRBJ1-6,TRBD1,TGCGCCAGCAGCCAAAGGACAGGTTTTAATTCACCCCTCCACTTT,CASSQRTGFNSPLHF
-,TRBV5-1,TRBJ2-2,TRBD1,TGCGCCAGCAGCCCGGGACAGGGCTCGAACACCGGGGAGCTGTTTTTT,CASSPGQGSNTGELFF
-,TRBV29-1,TRBJ2-3,-,TGCAGCGTCGCCGGGGGGCGCGGGAGAAGCACAGATACGCAGTATTTT,CSVAGGRGRSTDTQYF
-,TRBV5-1,TRBJ1-1,-,TGCGCCAGCAGCAAAATAGACAGTTGGAACACTGAAGCTTTCTTT,CASSKIDSWNTEAFF
few,TRBV7-2,TRBJ2-2,TRBD1,TGTGCCAGCAGCTTACGGGACAGCTACACCGGGGAGCTGTTTTTT,CASSLRDSYTGELFF
many,TRBV6-5,TRBJ2-7,TRBD1,TGTGCCAGTCGACAGGGGGCTGGCTACGAGCAGTACTTC,CASRQGAGYEQYF